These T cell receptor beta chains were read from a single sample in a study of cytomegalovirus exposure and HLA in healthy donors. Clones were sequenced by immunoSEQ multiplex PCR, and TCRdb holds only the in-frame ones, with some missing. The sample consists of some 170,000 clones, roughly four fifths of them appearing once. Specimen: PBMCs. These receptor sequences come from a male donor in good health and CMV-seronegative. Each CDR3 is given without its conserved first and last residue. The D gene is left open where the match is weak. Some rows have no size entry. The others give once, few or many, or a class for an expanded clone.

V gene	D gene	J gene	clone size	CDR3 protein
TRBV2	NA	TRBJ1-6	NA	ASSEQGIYNSPLH
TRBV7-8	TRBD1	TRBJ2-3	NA	ASSFGNRGRDTQY
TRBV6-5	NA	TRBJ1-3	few	ASSYSPGNTIY
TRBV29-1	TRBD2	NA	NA	SVLSERGGYEQY
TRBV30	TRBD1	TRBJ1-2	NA	AWTSGTGAYGYT
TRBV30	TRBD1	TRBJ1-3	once	AWSPLPGQGFSGNTIY
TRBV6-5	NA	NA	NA	ASSPPSYEQY
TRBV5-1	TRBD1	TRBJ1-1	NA	ASRAGTGTSDGAF
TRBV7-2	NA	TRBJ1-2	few	ASSLADSYRYGYT
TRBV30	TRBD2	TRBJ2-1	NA	AWTGTSFYNEQF
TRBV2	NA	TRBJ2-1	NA	ASSVGGSSYNEQF
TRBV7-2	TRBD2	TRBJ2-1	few	ASSLGSGTEEF
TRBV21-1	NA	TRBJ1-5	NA	ASSLTERAGGNQPQH
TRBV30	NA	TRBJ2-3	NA	AWSEPGDTQY
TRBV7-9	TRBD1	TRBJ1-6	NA	SSSPGTAGYNSPLH
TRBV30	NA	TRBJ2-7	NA	AWSLQGGEQY
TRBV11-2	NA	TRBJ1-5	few	ASSLTLQGNQPQH
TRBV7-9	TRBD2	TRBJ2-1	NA	ASWRAGELNNEQF
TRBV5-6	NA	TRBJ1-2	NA	ASSLGASGGPIYGYT
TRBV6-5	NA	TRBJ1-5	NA	ASSVQASNQPQH
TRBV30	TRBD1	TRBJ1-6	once	AWKPQGVGSPLH
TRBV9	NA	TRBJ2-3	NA	ASSVGVGGGTDTQY
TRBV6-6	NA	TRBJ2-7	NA	ASSREFGPYEQY
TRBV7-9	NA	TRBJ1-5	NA	ASSLIGGNQPQH
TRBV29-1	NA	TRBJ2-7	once	SVARDNQYEQY
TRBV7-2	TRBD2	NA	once	ASSGGLAGYEQY
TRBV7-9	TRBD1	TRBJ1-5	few	ASSPTGPVNQPQH
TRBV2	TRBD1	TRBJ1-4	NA	ASSETSGGSEKLF
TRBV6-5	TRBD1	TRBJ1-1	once	ASRPGQLSQAF
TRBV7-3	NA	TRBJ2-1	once	ASSFSGNNEQF
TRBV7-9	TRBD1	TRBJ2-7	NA	ASSRDRERAEQY
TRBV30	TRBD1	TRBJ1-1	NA	AVRGESTEAF
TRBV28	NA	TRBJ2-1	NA	ASSLRATYNEQF
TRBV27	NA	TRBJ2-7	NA	ASSFDGQAYEQY
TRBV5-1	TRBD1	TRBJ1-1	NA	ASSFASQGATEAF
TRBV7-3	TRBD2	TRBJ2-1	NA	ASSSGLAGDEQF